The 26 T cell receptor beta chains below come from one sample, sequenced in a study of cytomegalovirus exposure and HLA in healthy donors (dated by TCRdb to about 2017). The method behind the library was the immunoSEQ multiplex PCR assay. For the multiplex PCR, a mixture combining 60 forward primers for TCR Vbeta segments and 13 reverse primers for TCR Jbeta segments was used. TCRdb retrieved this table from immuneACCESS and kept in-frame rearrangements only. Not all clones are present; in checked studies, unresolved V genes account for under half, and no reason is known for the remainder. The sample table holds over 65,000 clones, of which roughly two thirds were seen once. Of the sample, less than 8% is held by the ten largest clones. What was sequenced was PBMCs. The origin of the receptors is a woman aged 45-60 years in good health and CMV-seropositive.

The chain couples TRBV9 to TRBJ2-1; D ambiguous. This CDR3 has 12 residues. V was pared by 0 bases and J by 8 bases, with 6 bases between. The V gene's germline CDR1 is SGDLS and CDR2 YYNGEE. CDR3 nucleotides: TGTGCCAGCAGCGTAGGTAATTATGAGCAGTTCTTC. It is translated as CASSVGNYEQFF.

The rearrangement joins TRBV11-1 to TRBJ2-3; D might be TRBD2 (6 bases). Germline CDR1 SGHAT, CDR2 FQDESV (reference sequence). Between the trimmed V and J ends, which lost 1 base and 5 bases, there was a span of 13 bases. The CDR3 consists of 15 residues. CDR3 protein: CASSLVAGPQDTQYF. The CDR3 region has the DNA TGTGCCAGCAGCTTAGTTGCGGGGCCGCAAGATACGCAGTATTTT.

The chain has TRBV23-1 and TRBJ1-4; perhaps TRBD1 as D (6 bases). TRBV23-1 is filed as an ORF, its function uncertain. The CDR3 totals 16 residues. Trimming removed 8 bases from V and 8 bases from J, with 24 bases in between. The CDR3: CASGLKRTASWEKLFF. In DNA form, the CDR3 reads TGCGCCAGCGGGCTAAAACGGACAGCCTCTTGGGAAAAACTGTTTTTT.

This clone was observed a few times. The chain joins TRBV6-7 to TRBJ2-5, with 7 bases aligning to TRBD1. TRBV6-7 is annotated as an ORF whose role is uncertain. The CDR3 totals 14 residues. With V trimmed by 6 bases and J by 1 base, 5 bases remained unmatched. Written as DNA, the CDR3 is TGTGCCAGCAGCTCCGGGACAGTCCAAGAGACCCAGTACTTC. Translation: CASSSGTVQETQYF.

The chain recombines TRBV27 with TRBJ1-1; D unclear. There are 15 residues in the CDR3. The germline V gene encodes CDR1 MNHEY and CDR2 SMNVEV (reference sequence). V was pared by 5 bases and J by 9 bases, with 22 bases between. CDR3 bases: TGTGCCAGCAGTCATCCCCCCTCCCGAGGAGGCAAAGCTTTCTTT. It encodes CASSHPPSRGGKAFF.

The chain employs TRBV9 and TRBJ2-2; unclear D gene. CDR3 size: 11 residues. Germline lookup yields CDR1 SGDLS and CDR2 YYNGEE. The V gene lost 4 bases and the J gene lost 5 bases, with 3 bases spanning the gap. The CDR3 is CASSLTGELFF. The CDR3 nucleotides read TGTGCCAGCAGCCTGACCGGGGAGCTGTTTTTT.

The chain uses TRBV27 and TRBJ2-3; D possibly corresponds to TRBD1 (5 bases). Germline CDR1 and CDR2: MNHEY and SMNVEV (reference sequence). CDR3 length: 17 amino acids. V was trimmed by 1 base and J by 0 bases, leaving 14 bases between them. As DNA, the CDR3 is TGTGCCAGCAGTTTATACTCAGGGTCTACTAGCACAGATACGCAGTATTTT. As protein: CASSLYSGSTSTDTQYF.

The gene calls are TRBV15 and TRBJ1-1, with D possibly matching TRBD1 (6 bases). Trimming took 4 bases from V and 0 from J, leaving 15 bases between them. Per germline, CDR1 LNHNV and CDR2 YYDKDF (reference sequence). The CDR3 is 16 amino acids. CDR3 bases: TGTGCCACCAGCACATCGCGGACAGCAGTGAACACTGAAGCTTTCTTT. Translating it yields CATSTSRTAVNTEAFF.

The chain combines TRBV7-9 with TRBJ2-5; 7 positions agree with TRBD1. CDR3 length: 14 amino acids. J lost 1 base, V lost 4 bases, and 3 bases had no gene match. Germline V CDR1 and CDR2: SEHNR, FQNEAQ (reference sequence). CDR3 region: CASSSRDSQETQYF. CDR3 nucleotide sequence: TGTGCCAGCAGCTCCAGGGACAGCCAAGAGACCCAGTACTTC.

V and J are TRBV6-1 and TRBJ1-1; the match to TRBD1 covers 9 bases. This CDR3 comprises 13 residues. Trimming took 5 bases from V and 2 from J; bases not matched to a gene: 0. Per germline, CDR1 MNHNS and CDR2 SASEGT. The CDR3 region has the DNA TGTGCCAGCAGTACAGGGGGCAACACTGAAGCTTTCTTT. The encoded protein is CASSTGGNTEAFF.

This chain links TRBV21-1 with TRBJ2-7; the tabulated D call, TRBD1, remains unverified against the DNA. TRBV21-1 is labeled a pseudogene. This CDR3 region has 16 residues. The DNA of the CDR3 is TGTGCCAGCAGAACTGTGAGACAGGTTTGTTACTACGAGCAGTACTTC. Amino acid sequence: CASRTVRQVCYYEQYF.

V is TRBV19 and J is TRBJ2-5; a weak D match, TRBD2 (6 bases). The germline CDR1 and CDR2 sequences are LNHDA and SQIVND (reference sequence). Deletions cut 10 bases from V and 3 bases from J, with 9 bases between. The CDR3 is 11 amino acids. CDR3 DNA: TGTGCCACCTCGGGGGAAGAGACCCAGTACTTC. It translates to CATSGEETQYF.

In DNA, the CDR3 is TGTGCCAGCAGTGAAGAGGACTGGTACACCGGGGAGCTGTTTTTT. It is translated as CASSEEDWYTGELFF. The chain employs TRBV2 and TRBJ2-2; D might be TRBD2 (5 bases). CDR3 length equals 15 residues. The V gene lost 1 base and the J gene lost 3 bases, with 9 bases spanning the gap. Germline V lookup: CDR1 SNHLY, CDR2 FYNNEI.

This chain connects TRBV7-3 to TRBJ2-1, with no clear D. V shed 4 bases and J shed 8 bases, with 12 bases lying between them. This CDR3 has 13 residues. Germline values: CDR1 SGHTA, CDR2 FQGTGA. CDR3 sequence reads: CASSSLKGDEQFF. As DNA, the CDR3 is TGTGCCAGCAGCTCCCTTAAAGGAGATGAGCAGTTCTTC.

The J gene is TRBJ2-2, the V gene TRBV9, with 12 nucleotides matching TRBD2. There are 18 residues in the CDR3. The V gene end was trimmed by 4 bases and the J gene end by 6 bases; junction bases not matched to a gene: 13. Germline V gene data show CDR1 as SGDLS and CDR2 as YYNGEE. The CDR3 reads CASSSRLRLAGVSGELFF. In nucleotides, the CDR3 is TGTGCCAGCAGCTCCCGACTTAGACTAGCGGGGGTCTCCGGGGAGCTGTTTTTT. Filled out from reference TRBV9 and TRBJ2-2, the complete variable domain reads DSGVTQTPKHLITATGQRVTLRCSPRSGDLSVYWYQQSLDQGLQFLIQYYNGEERAKGNILERFSAQQFPDLHSELNLSSLELGDSALYFCASSSRLRLAGVSGELFFGEGSRLTVL.

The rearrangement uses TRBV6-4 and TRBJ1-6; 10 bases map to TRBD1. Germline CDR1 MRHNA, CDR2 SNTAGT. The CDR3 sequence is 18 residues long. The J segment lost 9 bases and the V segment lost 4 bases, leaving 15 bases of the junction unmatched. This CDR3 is CASSATLGTGETGSPLHF. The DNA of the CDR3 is TGTGCCAGCAGTGCCACACTAGGGACAGGGGAAACTGGTTCACCCCTCCACTTT.

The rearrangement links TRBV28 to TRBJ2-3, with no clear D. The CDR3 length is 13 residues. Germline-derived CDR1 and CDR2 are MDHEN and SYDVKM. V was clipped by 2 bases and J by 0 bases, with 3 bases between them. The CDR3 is CASSLQSTDTQYF. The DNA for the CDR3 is TGTGCCAGCAGTTTACAAAGCACAGATACGCAGTATTTT.

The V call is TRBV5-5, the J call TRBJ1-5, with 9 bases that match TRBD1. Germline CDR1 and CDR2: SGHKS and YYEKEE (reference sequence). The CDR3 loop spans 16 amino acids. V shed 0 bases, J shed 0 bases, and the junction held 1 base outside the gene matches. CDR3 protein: CASSLGTGDSNQPQHF. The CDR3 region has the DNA TGTGCCAGCAGCTTGGGGACAGGGGATAGCAATCAGCCCCAGCATTTT.

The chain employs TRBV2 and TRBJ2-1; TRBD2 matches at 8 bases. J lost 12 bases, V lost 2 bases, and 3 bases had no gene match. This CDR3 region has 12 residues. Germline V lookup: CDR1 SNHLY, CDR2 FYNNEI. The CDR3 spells CASSESGGWQFF. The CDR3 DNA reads TGTGCCAGCAGTGAAAGCGGGGGATGGCAGTTCTTC.

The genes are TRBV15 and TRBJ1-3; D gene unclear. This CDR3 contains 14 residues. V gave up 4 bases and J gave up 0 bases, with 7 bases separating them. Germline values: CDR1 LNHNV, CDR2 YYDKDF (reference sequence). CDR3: CATSKRVSGNTIYF. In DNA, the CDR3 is TGTGCCACCAGCAAGCGCGTCTCTGGAAACACCATATATTTT.

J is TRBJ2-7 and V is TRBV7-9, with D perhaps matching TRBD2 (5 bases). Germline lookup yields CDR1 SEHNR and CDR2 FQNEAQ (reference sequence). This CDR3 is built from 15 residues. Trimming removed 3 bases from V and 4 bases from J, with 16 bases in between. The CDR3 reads CASSLGNLAGYEQYV. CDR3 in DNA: TGTGCCAGCAGCTTGGGTAACCTAGCTGGATACGAGCAGTACGTC.

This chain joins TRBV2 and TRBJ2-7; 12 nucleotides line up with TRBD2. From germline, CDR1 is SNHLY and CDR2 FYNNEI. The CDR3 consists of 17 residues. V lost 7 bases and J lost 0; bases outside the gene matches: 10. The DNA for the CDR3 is TGTGCCAGCACCGAGGGGTCGACTAGCGGGGGCTCCTACGAGCAGTACGTC. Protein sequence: CASTEGSTSGGSYEQYV.

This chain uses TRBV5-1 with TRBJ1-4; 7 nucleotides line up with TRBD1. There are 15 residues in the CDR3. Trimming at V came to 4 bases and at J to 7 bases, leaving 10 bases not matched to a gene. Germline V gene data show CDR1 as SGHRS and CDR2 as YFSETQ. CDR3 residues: CASSTGGTDREKLFF. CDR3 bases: TGCGCCAGCAGCACCGGTGGGACAGACCGTGAAAAACTGTTTTTT.

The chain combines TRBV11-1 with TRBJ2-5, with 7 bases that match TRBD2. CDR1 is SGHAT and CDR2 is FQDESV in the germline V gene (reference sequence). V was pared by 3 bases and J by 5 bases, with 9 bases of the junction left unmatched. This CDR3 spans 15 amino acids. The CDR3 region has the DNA TGTGCCAGCAGCTTTGGGCGGGGGTTGTCGGAGACCCAGTACTTC. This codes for CASSFGRGLSETQYF.

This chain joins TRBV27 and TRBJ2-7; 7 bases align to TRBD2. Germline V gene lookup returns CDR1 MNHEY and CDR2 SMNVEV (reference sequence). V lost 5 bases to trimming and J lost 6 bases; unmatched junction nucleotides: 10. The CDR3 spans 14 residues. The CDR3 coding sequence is TGTGCCAGCAGTAGCCTCCCCGGGGGGACCGAGCAGTACTTC. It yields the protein CASSSLPGGTEQYF.

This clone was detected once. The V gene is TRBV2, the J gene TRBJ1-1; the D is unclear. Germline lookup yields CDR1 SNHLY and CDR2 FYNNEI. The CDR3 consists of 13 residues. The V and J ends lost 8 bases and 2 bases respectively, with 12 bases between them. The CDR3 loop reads CASGKNPNTEAFF. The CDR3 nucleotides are TGTGCCAGCGGCAAAAACCCCAACACTGAAGCTTTCTTT.